The T cell receptor beta chain described here comes from a study of molecular identifiers for immune sequencing clone quantification. Study context: Five aliquots were made in replicates from the RNA of around 20,000 or 100,000 naive CD8 cells, and four were sequenced.

MiXCR was run by TCRdb on the PCR reads, yielding one entry per CDR3 protein. The profile shows hundreds of thousands of distinct CDR3 sequences, just under 20% of them singletons. In this sample, this clonotype turned up many times. Its target is unknown. Germline V gene sequence: CDR1 MNHEY, CDR2 SMNVEV (reference sequence). Trimming removed 3 bases from V and 8 bases from J, with 19 bases in between. The CDR3 runs to 15 residues. Whole-study findings and limits: Spiked Jurkat TCR RNA from one cell was reportedly detectable among 950,000 to 1,000,000 naive cells. In CMV-specific effectors, clones above 20 copies held over 99% of molecules; naive, under 1%.

This receptor was identified in a human donor in good health. Some libraries in this study had Jurkat cell RNA spiked in. Input material: naive CD8+ T cells from blood, with Jurkat cell RNA spiked in. Subset specified: FACS-sorted CD8+CD4-CCR7+CD45RA+ naive T cells. The chain has TRBV27 and TRBJ1-2; D is uncertain. CDR3 protein: CASSFGDGSVRGYTF. CDR3 DNA: TGTGCCAGCAGTTTCGGAGATGGTTCGGTTCGAGGCTACACCTTC.